What follows are 30 T cell receptor beta chains derived from one specimen sequenced in a study of Tregs in tolerant kidney transplant recipients. TCRdb's copy holds only in-frame clones and misses some; the assay was immunoSEQ multiplex PCR. The repertoire consists of some 64,000 clones, with nearly 98% occurring once and the leading ten covering around 0.34%. The starting material was Tregs from blood, obtained before the transplant. The receptors stem from a human donor who received a combined kidney and bone marrow transplant.

The gene calls are TRBV5-1 and TRBJ1-4; 9 bases map to TRBD1. Trimming removed 1 base from V and 7 bases from J; junction bases left unmatched: 2. The CDR3 runs to 14 residues. Germline-derived CDR1 and CDR2 are SGHRS and YFSETQ. CDR3: CASSLTGGGEKLFF. The CDR3 DNA reads TGCGCCAGCAGCTTGACAGGGGGCGGTGAAAAACTGTTTTTT.

The chain recombines TRBV6-1 with TRBJ2-2; the match to TRBD2 covers 11 bases. The CDR3 has 16 amino acids. The V gene end was trimmed by 4 bases and the J gene end by 1 base; junction bases not matched to a gene: 2. Germline loops: CDR1 MNHNS, CDR2 SASEGT. This CDR3 is CASSVGTSGNTGELFF. The CDR3 DNA sequence: TGTGCCAGCAGTGTGGGGACTAGCGGGAACACCGGGGAGCTGTTTTTT.

The V and J genes are TRBV5-1 and TRBJ2-5, with a weak D call TRBD1 (6 bases). The ends were cut back, 4 bases at V and 4 bases at J, with 11 bases in the middle. The CDR3 totals 13 residues. Germline CDR1 reads SGHRS; CDR2 reads YFSETQ. The CDR3 region is CASSARDIETQYF. CDR3 bases: TGCGCCAGCAGCGCCCGGGACATAGAGACCCAGTACTTC.

This chain connects TRBV5-6 to TRBJ1-4; D is unclear. V lost 4 bases, J lost 0 bases, and 10 bases lay in between. From germline, CDR1 is SGHDT and CDR2 YYEEEE. The CDR3 is made up of 15 amino acids. The chain's CDR3 is CASSKLTATNEKLFF. The CDR3 DNA reads TGTGCCAGCAGCAAATTAACTGCAACTAATGAAAAACTGTTTTTT.

The V call is TRBV5-1, the J call TRBJ2-1, with 9 bases matching TRBD1. This CDR3 contains 17 residues. CDR1 is SGHRS and CDR2 is YFSETQ in the germline V gene. V gave up 0 bases and J gave up 2 bases; unmatched junction bases: 6. The CDR3 protein is CASSLATGTGPYNEQFF. The CDR3 bases are TGCGCCAGCAGCTTGGCGACCGGGACAGGGCCCTACAATGAGCAGTTCTTC.

The chain combines TRBV27 with TRBJ2-5; TRBD2 aligns across 8 bases. This CDR3 region has 15 residues. Unmatched junction bases numbered 10, after V lost 5 bases and J lost 5 bases. CDR1 and CDR2 (germline): MNHEY, SMNVEV (reference sequence). The CDR3 nucleotides are TGTGCCAGCAGTACTTGGGCGGGGGGCCAGGAGACCCAGTACTTC. Translation: CASSTWAGGQETQYF.

This chain connects TRBV9 to TRBJ1-1, with D hard to call. This CDR3 is built from 14 residues. V dropped 1 base and J dropped 0 bases, with 7 bases sitting between them. Per the germline V gene, CDR1 is SGDLS and CDR2 is YYNGEE. CDR3 sequence reads: CASSVTDMNTEAFF. CDR3 sequence (DNA): TGTGCCAGCAGCGTAACAGACATGAACACTGAAGCTTTCTTT.

The chain recombines TRBV20-1 with TRBJ2-1; D gene ambiguous. Germline V lookup: CDR1 DFQATT, CDR2 SNEGSKA (reference sequence). The CDR3 has 9 amino acids. For the CDR3, the DNA is TGCAGGGCAATCTATGAGCAGTTCTTC. Protein sequence: CRAIYEQFF.

V gene TRBV19 combines with J gene TRBJ2-7, with unresolved D. Per germline, CDR1 LNHDA and CDR2 SQIVND (reference sequence). The CDR3 extends over 16 amino acids. Trimming shortened V by 6 bases and J by 3 bases, and 21 bases separated the two germline ends. This CDR3 reads CASSNTWSLYLYEQYF. CDR3 bases: TGTGCCAGTAGCAACACTTGGAGTCTATACCTCTACGAGCAGTACTTC. The whole variable domain, remainder taken from reference TRBV19 and TRBJ2-7, is DGGITQSPKYLFRKEGQNVTLSCEQNLNHDAMYWYRQDPGQGLRLIYYSQIVNDFQKGDIAEGYSVSREKKESFPLTVTSAQKNPTAFYLCASSNTWSLYLYEQYFGPGTRLTVT.

In DNA, the CDR3 is TGCGCCAGCAGAAAGGGGGTTGGCGCCCTCACCAAAAACATTCAGTACTTC. Translated, it gives CASRKGVGALTKNIQYF. The gene calls are TRBV10-2 and TRBJ2-4; D possibly corresponds to TRBD1 (6 bases). The length of the CDR3 is 17 residues. Germline CDR1 is WSHSY and CDR2 is SAAADI. With 6 bases removed from V and 2 bases from J, the gap between germline ends came to 20 bases.

The V call is TRBV4-2, the J call TRBJ1-2; the D gene is possibly TRBD1 (5 bases). V was trimmed by 4 bases and J by 2 bases, leaving 14 bases between them. The V gene's germline CDR1 is LGHNA and CDR2 YNFKEQ. The CDR3 spans 15 residues. DNA for the CDR3: TGTGCCAGCAGCCCCTCAGGGTCGGAAAACTATGGCTACACCTTC. Protein sequence: CASSPSGSENYGYTF.

The chain joins TRBV7-3 to TRBJ1-1; D not certain. With 5 bases removed from V and 1 base from J, the gap between germline ends came to 8 bases. Germline V CDR1 and CDR2: SGHTA, FQGTGA. This CDR3 is 13 amino acids long. CDR3 residues: CASSMTWNTEAFF. The DNA for the CDR3 is TGTGCCAGCAGCATGACATGGAACACTGAAGCTTTCTTT.

The CDR3 bases are TGTGCCAGCGGGAGGGCGGGGGGACCCACAGATACGCAGTATTTT. This encodes CASGRAGGPTDTQYF. The chain joins TRBV9 to TRBJ2-3; 8 nucleotides match TRBD2. After removal of 7 bases from V and 2 bases from J, the junction contained 9 bases not matched to a gene. This CDR3 has 15 amino acids. Germline assignment: CDR1 SGDLS and CDR2 YYNGEE.

The V call is TRBV10-2, the J call TRBJ2-3; 13 bases match TRBD2. The V and J ends lost 4 bases and 3 bases, in that order; junction bases with no gene match: 10. Germline V gives CDR1 WSHSY, CDR2 SAAADI. CDR3 length: 18 residues. CDR3 in DNA: TGCGCCAGCAGTGGGGCCGGGACTAGCGGGGTAATGACAGATACGCAGTATTTT. This encodes CASSGAGTSGVMTDTQYF.

The rearrangement links TRBV5-5 to TRBJ2-7; 10 bases align to TRBD2. CDR1 SGHKS and CDR2 YYEKEE come from the germline V gene (reference sequence). V shed 3 bases and J 4 bases; nucleotides not matched to a gene: 10. The CDR3 runs 16 residues. DNA for the CDR3: TGTGCCAGCAGCTCGGTTAGCGGGAGGATGGGTTACGAGCAGTACTTC. It is translated as CASSSVSGRMGYEQYF.

The genes are TRBV7-3 and TRBJ2-3; perhaps TRBD2 as D (7 bases). The CDR3 extends over 15 amino acids. Trimming stripped 2 bases from V and 6 bases from J, with 15 bases between. The germline gives CDR1 SGHTA, CDR2 FQGTGA. CDR3 sequence reads: CASSLLGGAMDTQYF. CDR3 DNA sequence: TGTGCCAGCAGCTTATTGGGGGGGGCCATGGATACGCAGTATTTT.

V and J are TRBV28 and TRBJ1-2; D ambiguous. This CDR3 is 15 amino acids long. V lost 3 bases to trimming and J lost 3 bases, with 14 bases between them. Germline V gives CDR1 MDHEN, CDR2 SYDVKM. The CDR3 DNA reads TGTGCCAGCAGTTTGACCGGGGTAGAATACTATGGCTACACCTTC. Amino acids: CASSLTGVEYYGYTF.

The genes are TRBV6-1 and TRBJ1-5, with D perhaps matching TRBD1 (5 bases). Germline V lookup: CDR1 MNHNS, CDR2 SASEGT. The CDR3 covers 16 residues. V lost 2 bases and J 6 bases, leaving 17 bases between the germline ends. The CDR3 DNA follows: TGTGCCAGCAGTGAACGTCTATGGGGCGCTTTTCAGCCCCAGCATTTT. It translates to CASSERLWGAFQPQHF.

V and J are TRBV5-1 and TRBJ2-2, with 9 bases lining up with TRBD2. Germline CDR1 SGHRS, CDR2 YFSETQ. This CDR3 contains 18 residues. Trimming cost V 0 bases and J 4 bases; bases outside gene matches: 10. The CDR3 DNA reads TGCGCCAGCAGCTTGGCCGGCGGGGGGGCCTTGGGCACCGGGGAGCTGTTTTTT. This gives the protein CASSLAGGGALGTGELFF.

This clone was counted a single time. The CDR3 DNA is TGTGCCAGCATGGTTGACAGCATCTATGGCTACACCTTC. Its protein is CASMVDSIYGYTF. The genes are TRBV5-4 and TRBJ1-2; D might be TRBD1 (5 bases). This CDR3 spans 13 amino acids. The germline gives CDR1 SGHNT, CDR2 YYREEE (reference sequence). Trimming took 6 bases from V and 4 from J, leaving 13 bases between them. The full variable domain, in which reference TRBV5-4 and TRBJ1-2 provide the parts outside the CDR3, is ETGVTQSPTHLIKTRGQQVTLRCSSQSGHNTVSWYQQALGQGPQFIFQYYREEENGRGNFPPRFSGLQFPNYSSELNVNALELDDSALYLCASMVDSIYGYTFGSGTRLTVV.

The chain has TRBV29-1 and TRBJ2-5, with 10 bases fitting TRBD1. V shed 5 bases, J shed 4 bases, and the junction held 7 bases outside the gene matches. Germline CDR1 is SQVTM and CDR2 is ANQGSEA. This CDR3 is 14 amino acids long. This CDR3 is CSVCRTGGAETQYF. The CDR3 coding sequence is TGCAGCGTTTGTCGGACAGGGGGGGCAGAGACCCAGTACTTC. Based on the CDR3 plus reference TRBV29-1 and TRBJ2-5, the full variable domain is SAVISQKPSRDICQRGTSLTIQCQVDSQVTMMFWYRQQPGQSLTLIATANQGSEATYESGFVIDKFPISRPNLTFSTLTVSNMSPEDSSIYLCSVCRTGGAETQYFGPGTRLLVL.

The J gene is TRBJ2-7, the V gene TRBV4-1; the match to TRBD2 covers 7 bases. The V segment lost 0 bases and the J segment 2 bases; nucleotides outside the gene matches: 7. The CDR3 has 16 residues. Germline CDR1 reads MGHRA; CDR2 reads YSYEKL. The CDR3 loop reads CASSQDYSGNPYEQYF. Written as DNA, the CDR3 is TGCGCCAGCAGCCAAGATTACAGCGGGAATCCCTACGAGCAGTACTTC.

The chain uses TRBV18 and TRBJ2-6, with 8 bases lining up with TRBD1. Germline V gene sequence: CDR1 KGHSH, CDR2 LQKENI. The CDR3 extends over 18 amino acids. J was trimmed by 4 bases and V by 3 bases; bases with no gene match: 11. The CDR3 sequence is CASSPRTGSYSGANVLTF. The CDR3 DNA reads TGTGCCAGCTCACCTAGGACAGGGAGTTATTCCGGGGCCAACGTCCTGACTTTC. The entire variable domain, with the rest obtained from reference TRBV18 and TRBJ2-6, is as follows: NAGVMQNPRHLVRRRGQEARLRCSPMKGHSHVYWYRQLPEEGLKFMVYLQKENIIDESGMPKERFSAEFPKEGPSILRIQQVVRGDSAAYFCASSPRTGSYSGANVLTFGAGSRLTVL.

The sample holds one count of this clone. CDR3 DNA: TGCGCCAGCAGCCCAATCTCCGGGACAGGGGATGGGGCCAACGTCCTGACTTTC. The encoded protein is CASSPISGTGDGANVLTF. The chain links TRBV5-1 to TRBJ2-6, with TRBD1 identical over 10 bases. The CDR3 totals 18 residues. CDR1 and CDR2 (germline): SGHRS, YFSETQ. Trimming removed 4 bases from V and 3 bases from J; junction bases left unmatched: 10.

This sequence joins TRBV29-1 and TRBJ1-1; D gene ambiguous. Germline CDR1 is SQVTM and CDR2 is ANQGSEA. V was cut by 7 bases and J by 6 bases, with 12 bases left in between. The CDR3 spans 11 residues. CDR3 nucleotides: TGCAGCGCGGGAAGGAGCGCTGAAGCTTTCTTT. Protein product: CSAGRSAEAFF.

The rearrangement links TRBV6-6 to TRBJ1-2, with D possibly TRBD1 on 5 matching bases. Trimming pared 0 bases from V and 4 bases from J, leaving 9 bases between. This CDR3 has 14 residues. Looked up from germline, CDR1 is MNHNY and CDR2 is SVGAGI (reference sequence). DNA of the CDR3: TGTGCCAGCAGTTACTCAGGGGAGGGCTATGGCTACACCTTC. Translated, it gives CASSYSGEGYGYTF.

The CDR3 is CASSLGAGYGYTF. The CDR3 nucleotides are TGTGCCAGCTCACTGGGGGCTGGCTATGGCTACACCTTC. The V and J genes are TRBV18 and TRBJ1-2; maybe TRBD1 (6 bases). With 4 bases removed from V and 4 bases from J, the gap between germline ends came to 10 bases. CDR1 is KGHSH and CDR2 is LQKENI in the germline V gene. The CDR3 extends over 13 amino acids.

The chain couples TRBV5-5 to TRBJ2-1; 7 bases line up with TRBD2. This CDR3 comprises 16 residues. The J segment lost 5 bases and the V segment lost 0 bases, leaving 8 bases of the junction unmatched. Germline CDR1 is SGHKS and CDR2 is YYEKEE (reference sequence). CDR3 in amino acids: CASSLVGGLNHNEQFF. CDR3 nucleotides: TGTGCCAGCAGCTTGGTGGGAGGGCTTAATCACAATGAGCAGTTCTTC.

This sequence joins TRBV7-9 and TRBJ1-2, with TRBD1 identical over 8 bases. The CDR3 has 15 amino acids. With 6 bases clipped from V and 2 bases from J, the junction kept 8 bases outside the gene matches. From germline, CDR1 is SEHNR and CDR2 FQNEAQ (reference sequence). The CDR3 DNA follows: TGTGCCAGCAGGATGGCAGGGGGCCACAACTATGGCTACACCTTC. It translates to CASRMAGGHNYGYTF.

This sequence joins TRBV6-5 and TRBJ1-3; D remains unclear. Germline assignment: CDR1 MNHEY and CDR2 SVGAGI. V dropped 5 bases and J dropped 0 bases, with 11 bases sitting between them. There are 15 residues in the CDR3. The CDR3: CASSPDRSSGNTIYF. The CDR3 nucleotides read TGTGCCAGCAGTCCCGACCGGAGCTCTGGAAACACCATATATTTT.